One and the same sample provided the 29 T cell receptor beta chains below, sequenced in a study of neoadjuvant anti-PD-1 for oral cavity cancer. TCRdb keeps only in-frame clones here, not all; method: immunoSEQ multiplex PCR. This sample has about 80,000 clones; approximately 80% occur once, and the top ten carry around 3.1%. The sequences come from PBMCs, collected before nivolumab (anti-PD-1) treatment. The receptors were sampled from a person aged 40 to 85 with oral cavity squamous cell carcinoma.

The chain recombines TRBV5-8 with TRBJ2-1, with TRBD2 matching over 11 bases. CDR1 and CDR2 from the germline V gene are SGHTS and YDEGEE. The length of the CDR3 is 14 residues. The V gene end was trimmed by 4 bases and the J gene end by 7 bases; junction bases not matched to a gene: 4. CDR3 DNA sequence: TGTGCCAGCAGCCTACTAGCGGGAGTTAATGAGCAGTTCTTC. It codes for CASSLLAGVNEQFF.

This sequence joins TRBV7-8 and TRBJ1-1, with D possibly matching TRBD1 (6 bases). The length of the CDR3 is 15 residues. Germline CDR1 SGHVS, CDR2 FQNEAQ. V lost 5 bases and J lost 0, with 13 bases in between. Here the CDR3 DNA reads TGTGCCAGCAGCGCCCGGGACACTTTGAACACTGAAGCTTTCTTT. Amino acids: CASSARDTLNTEAFF.

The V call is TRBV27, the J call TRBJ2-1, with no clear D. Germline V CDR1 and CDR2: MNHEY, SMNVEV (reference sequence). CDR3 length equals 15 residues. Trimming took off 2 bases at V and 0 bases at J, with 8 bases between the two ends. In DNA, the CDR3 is TGTGCCAGCAGTTTAGGTAAGGGCTCCTACAATGAGCAGTTCTTC. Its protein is CASSLGKGSYNEQFF.

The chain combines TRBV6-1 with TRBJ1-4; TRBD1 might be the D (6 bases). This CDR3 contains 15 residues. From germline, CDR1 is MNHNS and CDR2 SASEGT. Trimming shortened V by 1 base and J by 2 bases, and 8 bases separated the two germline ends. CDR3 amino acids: CASSEERGTNEKLFF. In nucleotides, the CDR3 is TGTGCCAGCAGTGAAGAGAGGGGGACTAATGAAAAACTGTTTTTT.

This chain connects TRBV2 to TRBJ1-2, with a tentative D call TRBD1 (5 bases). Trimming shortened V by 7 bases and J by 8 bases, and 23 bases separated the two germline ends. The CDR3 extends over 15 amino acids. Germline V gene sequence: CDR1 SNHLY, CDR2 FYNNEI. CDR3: CASKSWDRAGDGYTF. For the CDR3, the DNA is TGTGCCAGCAAATCTTGGGACCGAGCCGGCGACGGCTACACCTTC.

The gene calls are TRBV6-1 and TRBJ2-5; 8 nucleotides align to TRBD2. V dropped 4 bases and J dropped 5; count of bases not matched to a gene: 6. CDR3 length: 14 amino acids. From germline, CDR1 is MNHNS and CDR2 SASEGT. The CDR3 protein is CASSGTSPRETQYF. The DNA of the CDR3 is TGTGCCAGCAGTGGGACTAGCCCACGGGAGACCCAGTACTTC.

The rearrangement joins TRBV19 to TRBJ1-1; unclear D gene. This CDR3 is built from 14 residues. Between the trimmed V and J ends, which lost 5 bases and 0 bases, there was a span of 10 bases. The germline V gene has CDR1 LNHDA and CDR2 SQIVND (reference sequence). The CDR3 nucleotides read TGTGCCAGTAGTCTTCGGGAAATGAACACTGAAGCTTTCTTT. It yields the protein CASSLREMNTEAFF.

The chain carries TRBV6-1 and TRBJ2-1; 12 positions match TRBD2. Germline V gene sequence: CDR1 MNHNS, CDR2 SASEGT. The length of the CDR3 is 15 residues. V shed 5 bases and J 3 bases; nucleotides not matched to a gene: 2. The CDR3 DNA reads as TGTGCCAGCAGTTTGGGACTAGCGGGCTACAATGAGCAGTTCTTC. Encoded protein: CASSLGLAGYNEQFF.

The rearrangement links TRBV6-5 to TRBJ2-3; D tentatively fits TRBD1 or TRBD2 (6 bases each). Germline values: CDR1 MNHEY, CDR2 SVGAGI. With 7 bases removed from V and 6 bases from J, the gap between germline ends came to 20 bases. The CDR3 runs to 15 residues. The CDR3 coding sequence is TGTGCCAGCATCCCTAGGGGGATGGGGGGCGATACGCAGTATTTT. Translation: CASIPRGMGGDTQYF.

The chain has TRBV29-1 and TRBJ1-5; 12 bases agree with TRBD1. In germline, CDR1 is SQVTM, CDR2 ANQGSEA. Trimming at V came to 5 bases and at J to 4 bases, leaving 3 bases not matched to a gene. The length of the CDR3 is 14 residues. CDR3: CSVRGQGANQPQHF. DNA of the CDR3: TGCAGCGTTAGGGGACAGGGGGCTAATCAGCCCCAGCATTTT.

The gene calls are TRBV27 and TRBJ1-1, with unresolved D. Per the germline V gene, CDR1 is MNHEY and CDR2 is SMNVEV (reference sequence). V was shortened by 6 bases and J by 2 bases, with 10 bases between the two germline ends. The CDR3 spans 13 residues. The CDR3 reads CASSLLDNTEAFF. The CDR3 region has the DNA TGTGCCAGCAGCCTACTGGACAACACTGAAGCTTTCTTT.

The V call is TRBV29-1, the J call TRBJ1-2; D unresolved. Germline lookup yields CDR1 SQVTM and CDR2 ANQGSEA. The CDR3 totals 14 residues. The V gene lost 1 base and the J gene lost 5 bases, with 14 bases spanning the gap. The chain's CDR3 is CSVEGQTEEYGYTF. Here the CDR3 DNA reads TGCAGCGTTGAAGGCCAGACTGAAGAGTATGGCTACACCTTC.

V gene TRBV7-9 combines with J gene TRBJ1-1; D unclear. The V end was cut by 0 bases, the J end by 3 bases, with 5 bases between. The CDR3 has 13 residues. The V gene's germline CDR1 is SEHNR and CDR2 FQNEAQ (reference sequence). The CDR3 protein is CASSLATHTEAFF. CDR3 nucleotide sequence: TGTGCCAGCAGCTTAGCCACACACACTGAAGCTTTCTTT.

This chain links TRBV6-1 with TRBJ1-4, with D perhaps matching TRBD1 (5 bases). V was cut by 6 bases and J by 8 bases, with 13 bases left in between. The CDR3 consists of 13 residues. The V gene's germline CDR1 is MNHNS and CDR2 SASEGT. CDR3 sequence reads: CASRGPGGEKLFF. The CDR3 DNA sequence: TGTGCCAGCAGGGGGCCGGGGGGAGAAAAACTGTTTTTT.

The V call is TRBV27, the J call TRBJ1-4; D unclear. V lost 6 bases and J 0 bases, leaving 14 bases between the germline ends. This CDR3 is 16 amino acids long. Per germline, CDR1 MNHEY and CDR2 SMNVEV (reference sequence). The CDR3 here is CASSIQGPATNEKLFF. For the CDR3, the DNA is TGTGCCAGCAGCATTCAAGGCCCCGCAACTAATGAAAAACTGTTTTTT.

The CDR3 DNA reads TGCAGCGTTGCAGTTAGTCCCTACGAGCAGTACTTC. It is translated as CSVAVSPYEQYF. This rearrangement joins TRBV29-1 to TRBJ2-7; D unclear. Trimming cost V 4 bases and J 2 bases, with 9 bases left between them. CDR1 SQVTM and CDR2 ANQGSEA come from the germline V gene. This CDR3 region has 12 residues.

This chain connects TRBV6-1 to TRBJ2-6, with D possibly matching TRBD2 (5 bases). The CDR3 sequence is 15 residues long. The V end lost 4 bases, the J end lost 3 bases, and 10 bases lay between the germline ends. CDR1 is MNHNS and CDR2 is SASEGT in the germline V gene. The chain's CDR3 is CASSVPRGGANVLTF. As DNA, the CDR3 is TGTGCCAGCAGTGTCCCCCGGGGTGGGGCCAACGTCCTGACTTTC.

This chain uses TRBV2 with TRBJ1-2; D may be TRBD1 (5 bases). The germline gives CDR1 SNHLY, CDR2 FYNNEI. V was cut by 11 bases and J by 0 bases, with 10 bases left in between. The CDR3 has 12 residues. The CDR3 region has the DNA TGTGCCCCGGGGGGACCTAACTATGGCTACACCTTC. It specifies CAPGGPNYGYTF.

DNA for the CDR3: TGCGCCAGCAGCCAGGATACGGGACATACGAACACTGAAGCTTTCTTT. The encoded protein is CASSQDTGHTNTEAFF. This chain joins TRBV4-1 and TRBJ1-1, with D tentatively TRBD1 (6 bases). The CDR3 spans 16 residues. The V and J ends lost 3 bases and 1 base respectively, with 15 bases between them. The germline V gene encodes CDR1 MGHRA and CDR2 YSYEKL.

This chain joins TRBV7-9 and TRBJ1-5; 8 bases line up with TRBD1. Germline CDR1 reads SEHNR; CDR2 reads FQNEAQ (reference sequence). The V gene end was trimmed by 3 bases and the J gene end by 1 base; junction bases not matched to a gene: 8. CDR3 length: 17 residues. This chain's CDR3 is CASSLGQGARSNQPQHF. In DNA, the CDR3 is TGTGCCAGCAGCTTGGGGCAGGGGGCCCGAAGCAATCAGCCCCAGCATTTT.

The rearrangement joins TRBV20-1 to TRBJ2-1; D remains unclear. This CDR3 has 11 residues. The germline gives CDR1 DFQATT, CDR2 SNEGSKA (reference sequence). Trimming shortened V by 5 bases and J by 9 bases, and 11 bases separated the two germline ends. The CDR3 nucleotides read TGCAGTGCTTCCCAAGGTGGTGAGCAGTTCTTC. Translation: CSASQGGEQFF.

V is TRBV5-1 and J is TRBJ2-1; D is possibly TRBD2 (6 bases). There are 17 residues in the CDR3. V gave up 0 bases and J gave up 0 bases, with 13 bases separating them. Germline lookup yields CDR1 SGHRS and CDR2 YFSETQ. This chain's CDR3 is CASSLGLGGSSYNEQFF. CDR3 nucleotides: TGCGCCAGCAGCTTGGGACTAGGCGGAAGCTCCTACAATGAGCAGTTCTTC.

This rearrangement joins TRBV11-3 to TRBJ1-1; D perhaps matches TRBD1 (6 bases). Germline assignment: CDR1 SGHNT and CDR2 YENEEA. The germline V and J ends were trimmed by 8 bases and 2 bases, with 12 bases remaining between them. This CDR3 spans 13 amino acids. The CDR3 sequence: CASSKGHNTEAFF. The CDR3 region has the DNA TGTGCCAGCTCGAAGGGACATAACACTGAAGCTTTCTTT.

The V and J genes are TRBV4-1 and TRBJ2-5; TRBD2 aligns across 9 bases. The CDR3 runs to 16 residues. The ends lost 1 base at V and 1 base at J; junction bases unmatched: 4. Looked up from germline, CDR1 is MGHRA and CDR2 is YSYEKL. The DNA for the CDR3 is TGCGCCAGCAGCCAAGCCGGGACTAGCCCCCAAGAGACCCAGTACTTC. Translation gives CASSQAGTSPQETQYF.

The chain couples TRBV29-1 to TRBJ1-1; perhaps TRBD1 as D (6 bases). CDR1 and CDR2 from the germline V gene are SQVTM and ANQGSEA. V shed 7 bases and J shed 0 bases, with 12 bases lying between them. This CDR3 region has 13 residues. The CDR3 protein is CSGSGTLNTEAFF. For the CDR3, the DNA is TGCAGCGGTTCCGGGACACTGAACACTGAAGCTTTCTTT.

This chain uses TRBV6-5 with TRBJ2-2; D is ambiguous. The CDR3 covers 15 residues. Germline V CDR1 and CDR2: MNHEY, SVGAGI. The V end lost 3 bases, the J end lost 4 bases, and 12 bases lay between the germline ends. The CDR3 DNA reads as TGTGCCAGCAGTTATATACCCCGAGGCACCGGGGAGCTGTTTTTT. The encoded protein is CASSYIPRGTGELFF.

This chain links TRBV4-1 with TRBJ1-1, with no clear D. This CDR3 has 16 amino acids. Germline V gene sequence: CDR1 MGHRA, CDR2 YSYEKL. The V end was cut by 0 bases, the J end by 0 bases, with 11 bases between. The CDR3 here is CASSQEGAAVNTEAFF. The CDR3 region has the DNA TGCGCCAGCAGCCAAGAAGGAGCAGCAGTGAACACTGAAGCTTTCTTT.

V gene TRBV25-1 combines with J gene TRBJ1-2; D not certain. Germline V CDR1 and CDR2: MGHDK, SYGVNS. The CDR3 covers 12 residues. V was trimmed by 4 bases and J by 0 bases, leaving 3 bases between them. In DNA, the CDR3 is TGTGCCAGCAGTGGAGCTAACTATGGCTACACCTTC. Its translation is CASSGANYGYTF.

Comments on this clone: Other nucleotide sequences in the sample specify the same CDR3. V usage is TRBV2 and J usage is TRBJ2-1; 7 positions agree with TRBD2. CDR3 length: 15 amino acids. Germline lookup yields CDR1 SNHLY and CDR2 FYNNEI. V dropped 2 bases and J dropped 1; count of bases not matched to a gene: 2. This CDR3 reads CASSESGTSYNEQFF. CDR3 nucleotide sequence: TGTGCCAGCAGTGAAAGCGGGACGTCCTACAATGAGCAGTTCTTC.